This T cell receptor (beta chain) emerged from a study of cytomegalovirus exposure and HLA in healthy donors. Study-level points and caveats: Many donors carried some public TCRs, although rarity characterized most TCR sequences.

At the time of sampling, donors were nominally healthy, though unrecorded immune exposures were likely. J lost 6 bases, V lost 2 bases, and 7 bases had no gene match. Per the germline V gene, CDR1 is GTSNPN and CDR2 is SVGIG (reference sequence). The CDR3 has 15 residues. Use of 60 Vbeta and 13 Jbeta primers characterized the PCR. Using immunoSEQ multiplex PCR, the repertoire was profiled, and TCRdb retains in-frame clones only, with some absent. In the table there are 150,000 to 200,000 clones, about 86% of which are singletons. A word on this clone: The target antigen is unknown.

This clonotype was sampled from a woman younger than 35 in good health and CMV-seronegative. Sequencing input: PBMCs. The rearrangement links TRBV30 to TRBJ2-1; 10 nucleotides agree with TRBD2. CDR3: CAWSPLAGETNEQFF. Here the CDR3 DNA reads TGTGCCTGGAGTCCGCTAGCGGGAGAGACCAATGAGCAGTTCTTC. Together with reference TRBV30 and TRBJ2-1, the CDR3 gives the full variable domain: SQTIHQWPATLVQPVGSPLSLECTVEGTSNPNLYWYRQAAGRGLQLLFYSVGIGQISSEVPQNLSASRPQDRQFILSSKKLLLSDSGFYLCAWSPLAGETNEQFFGPGTRLTVL.